This passage covers 20 T cell receptor beta chains from one sample sequenced in a study of T cell responses to AZD1222 COVID-19 vaccine. Produced via immunoSEQ multiplex PCR; TCRdb's table is partial and in-frame only. The sample has around 160,000 clones; roughly nine tenths are singletons. The material sequenced was peripheral blood, taken 28 days after the second AZD1222 dose. These receptors all stem from an adult who received the AZD1222 COVID-19 vaccine.

The chain recombines TRBV6-1 with TRBJ2-3; D uncertain. V dropped 2 bases and J dropped 0 bases, with 6 bases sitting between them. The V gene's germline CDR1 is MNHNS and CDR2 SASEGT. This CDR3 region has 14 residues. The CDR3 DNA is TGTGCCAGCAGTGAATCGGGTAGCACAGATACGCAGTATTTT. It translates to CASSESGSTDTQYF.

The chain couples TRBV5-1 to TRBJ1-4; possible D gene TRBD1, 5 bases. The CDR3 runs to 14 residues. Germline CDR1 and CDR2: SGHRS and YFSETQ. V was clipped by 4 bases and J by 8 bases, with 15 bases between them. The CDR3 DNA reads as TGCGCCAGCAGCCCTGGGGGGGGTCGAGAAAAACTGTTTTTT. As protein: CASSPGGGREKLFF.

This chain uses TRBV19 with TRBJ2-1; 9 bases agree with TRBD2. The CDR3 loop spans 20 amino acids. The junction had 14 bases not matched to a gene; V was cut back by 2 bases and J by 0 bases. The germline V gene encodes CDR1 LNHDA and CDR2 SQIVND (reference sequence). The CDR3 sequence: CASSIQRPAMTSGSYNEQFF. CDR3 sequence (DNA): TGTGCCAGTAGTATACAAAGACCAGCGATGACTAGCGGCTCCTACAATGAGCAGTTCTTC.

Only a few counts were recorded for this clone. The chain joins TRBV5-1 to TRBJ2-6, with a tentative D call TRBD1 (6 bases). The CDR3 is 15 amino acids. Trimming shortened V by 7 bases and J by 0 bases, and 11 bases separated the two germline ends. CDR1 SGHRS and CDR2 YFSETQ come from the germline V gene. The CDR3 region is CASQRGSSGANVLTF. Written as DNA, the CDR3 is TGCGCCAGCCAAAGGGGGAGCTCTGGGGCCAACGTCCTGACTTTC.

The rearrangement links TRBV6-2 or TRBV6-3 to TRBJ2-1, with D tentatively TRBD1 or TRBD2 (6 bases each). Germline CDR1 MNHEY, CDR2 SVGEGT. Trimming stripped 2 bases from V and 0 bases from J, with 26 bases between. The CDR3 extends over 21 amino acids. Here the CDR3 DNA reads TGTGCCAGCAGTTACACAGGGACTCTCGGACGGGGGCCCCTCTCCTACAATGAGCAGTTCTTC. It yields the protein CASSYTGTLGRGPLSYNEQFF.

V is TRBV29-1 and J is TRBJ1-2; tentative D call: TRBD1 (5 bases). The CDR3 runs to 13 residues. CDR1 is SQVTM and CDR2 is ANQGSEA in the germline V gene. Trimming took 1 base from V and 4 from J, leaving 10 bases between them. CDR3 nucleotide sequence: TGCAGCGTTGAAGGGGGCCAGGGCTATGGCTACACCTTC. Protein product: CSVEGGQGYGYTF.

This sequence joins TRBV12-5 and TRBJ1-2; D ambiguous. There are 14 residues in the CDR3. Trimming left V 7 bases short and J 4 bases short, with 16 bases between. Germline-derived CDR1 and CDR2 are LGHNT and FRNRAP. CDR3 DNA: TGTGCTAGTGTTTCCCGGGAGCAGATCTATGGCTACACCTTC. Its protein is CASVSREQIYGYTF.

The chain has TRBV18 and TRBJ2-7, with 8 nucleotides matching TRBD1. Germline CDR1 reads KGHSH; CDR2 reads LQKENI. The J segment lost 5 bases and the V segment lost 6 bases, leaving 12 bases of the junction unmatched. This CDR3 spans 15 amino acids. Written as DNA, the CDR3 is TGTGCCAGCTCGGGCAGGGGGCCGATTACCGACGAGCAGTACTTC. It codes for CASSGRGPITDEQYF.

This chain links TRBV2 with TRBJ1-5; D is possibly TRBD1 (5 bases). Trimming left V 1 base short and J 1 base short, with 8 bases between. The V gene's germline CDR1 is SNHLY and CDR2 FYNNEI. The CDR3 contains 15 residues. This CDR3 reads CASSEDWGSNQPQHF. CDR3 in DNA: TGTGCCAGCAGTGAAGACTGGGGGAGCAATCAGCCCCAGCATTTT.

V is TRBV6-5 and J is TRBJ1-2; 9 bases align to TRBD1. The V segment lost 7 bases and the J segment 8 bases; nucleotides outside the gene matches: 8. CDR1 is MNHEY, CDR2 SVGAGI, per germline. This CDR3 region has 13 residues. The CDR3 bases are TGTGCCAGCACCACAGGGGGCGCGTCCGGCTACACCTTC. Protein product: CASTTGGASGYTF.

CDR3 sequence reads: CASSQDPGFFGELFF. CDR3 in DNA: TGTGCCAGCAGCCAAGACCCAGGGTTCTTCGGGGAGCTGTTTTTT. The J gene is TRBJ2-2, the V gene TRBV4-2; D possibly corresponds to TRBD1 (5 bases). This CDR3 is 15 amino acids long. From germline, CDR1 is LGHNA and CDR2 YNFKEQ. V was clipped by 0 bases and J by 7 bases, with 12 bases between them.

DNA of the CDR3: TGTGCCAGCAGCTTGTCGGGCTCGGGAACCGAGCAGTACTTC. The encoded protein is CASSLSGSGTEQYF. The rearrangement joins TRBV5-8 to TRBJ2-7, with D maybe TRBD2 (5 bases). This CDR3 is 14 amino acids long. Deletions cut 1 base from V and 6 bases from J, with 14 bases between. CDR1 is SGHTS, CDR2 YDEGEE, per germline.

The chain carries TRBV12-3 or TRBV12-4 and TRBJ1-5; tentative D call: TRBD1 (6 bases). Trimming left V 5 bases short and J 6 bases short, with 11 bases between. This CDR3 is built from 13 residues. CDR3 in amino acids: CASSRQVLQPQHF. DNA for the CDR3: TGTGCCAGCAGTAGACAGGTTCTTCAGCCCCAGCATTTT.

The rearrangement uses TRBV6-6 and TRBJ1-6; D gene uncertain. Looked up from germline, CDR1 is MNHNY and CDR2 is SVGAGI (reference sequence). The CDR3 consists of 15 residues. Trimming cost V 3 bases and J 7 bases, with 13 bases left between them. The CDR3 reads CASSYIPGTNSPLHF. As DNA, the CDR3 is TGTGCCAGCAGTTATATCCCAGGAACGAATTCACCCCTCCACTTT.

The chain uses TRBV4-1 and TRBJ1-1, with 9 nucleotides matching TRBD1. This CDR3 region has 13 residues. From germline, CDR1 is MGHRA and CDR2 YSYEKL. Trimming at V came to 8 bases and at J to 3 bases, leaving 4 bases not matched to a gene. CDR3 in amino acids: CASPGQGYTEAFF. The DNA for the CDR3 is TGCGCCAGCCCTGGACAGGGGTACACTGAAGCTTTCTTT.

As DNA, the CDR3 is TGTGCCAGCAGAGTAGGGAAGGCGTATGGCTACACCTTC. This gives the protein CASRVGKAYGYTF. The V gene is TRBV12-3 or TRBV12-4, the J gene TRBJ1-2; D remains unclear. This CDR3 is 13 amino acids long. V lost 6 bases to trimming and J lost 5 bases, with 13 bases between them.

The rearrangement joins TRBV5-1 to TRBJ1-3, with D unresolved. CDR3 length: 14 residues. Trimming removed 0 bases at V and 0 bases at J, with 4 bases between. Germline-derived CDR1 and CDR2 are SGHRS and YFSETQ. The DNA of the CDR3 is TGCGCCAGCAGCTTGGAAGGCTCTGGAAACACCATATATTTT. Translating gives CASSLEGSGNTIYF.

This chain links TRBV19 with TRBJ2-7, with 7 bases matching TRBD1. Germline assignment: CDR1 LNHDA and CDR2 SQIVND (reference sequence). There are 13 residues in the CDR3. The trim removed 9 bases at V and 3 bases at J, leaving 8 bases unmatched. The CDR3: CASRDRANYEQYF. CDR3 sequence (DNA): TGTGCCAGCCGGGACAGAGCGAACTACGAGCAGTACTTC. Full variable domain (remainder filled in from reference TRBV19 and TRBJ2-7): DGGITQSPKYLFRKEGQNVTLSCEQNLNHDAMYWYRQDPGQGLRLIYYSQIVNDFQKGDIAEGYSVSREKKESFPLTVTSAQKNPTAFYLCASRDRANYEQYFGPGTRLTVT.

The rearrangement joins TRBV6-2 or TRBV6-3 to TRBJ2-7; 10 bases are a match to TRBD2. Germline V gives CDR1 MNHEY, CDR2 SVGEGT. CDR3 length: 16 amino acids. The J segment lost 4 bases and the V segment lost 3 bases, leaving 9 bases of the junction unmatched. The DNA for the CDR3 is TGTGCCAGCAGTTATTTCCGTCTAGCGGGAGTTTACGAGCAGTACTTC. Its translation: CASSYFRLAGVYEQYF.

The CDR3 protein is CASSYLGLDRGELFF. The CDR3 DNA sequence: TGTGCCAGCAGTTACCTCGGACTAGATAGAGGGGAGCTGTTTTTT. The chain joins TRBV6-5 to TRBJ2-2, with TRBD2 matching over 7 bases. Trimming removed 2 bases from V and 8 bases from J; junction bases left unmatched: 8. The CDR3 consists of 15 residues. Looked up from germline, CDR1 is MNHEY and CDR2 is SVGAGI.